The 5 T cell receptor beta chains below come from one sample, sequenced in a study of blood T cell repertoires in COVID-19. The assay was immunoSEQ multiplex PCR, and TCRdb's table has in-frame clones only and misses some. The profile shows about 81,000 clones, roughly nine tenths of them singletons. The material sequenced was peripheral blood. These receptors originate from a woman aged 45-65 years in a cohort sampled during active COVID-19.

The chain joins TRBV5-1 to TRBJ2-1; 14 nucleotides match TRBD2. CDR1 is SGHRS, CDR2 YFSETQ, per germline. CDR3 size: 18 residues. V dropped 2 bases and J dropped 7; count of bases not matched to a gene: 11. CDR3 bases: TGCGCCAGCAGCTTACCCGGGACTAGCGGGGGCCAGGGGAATGAGCAGTTCTTC. Its translation: CASSLPGTSGGQGNEQFF.

The V call is TRBV19, the J call TRBJ2-1; TRBD2 aligns across 10 bases. The CDR3 covers 16 residues. Germline V gene lookup returns CDR1 LNHDA and CDR2 SQIVND (reference sequence). V lost 7 bases, J lost 0 bases, and 6 bases stayed unmatched. This CDR3 reads CASNAAGGHSYNEQFF. The CDR3 bases are TGTGCCAGTAACGCAGCGGGAGGGCACTCCTACAATGAGCAGTTCTTC. Using reference TRBV19 and TRBJ2-1 for the parts outside the CDR3, the full variable domain is DGGITQSPKYLFRKEGQNVTLSCEQNLNHDAMYWYRQDPGQGLRLIYYSQIVNDFQKGDIAEGYSVSREKKESFPLTVTSAQKNPTAFYLCASNAAGGHSYNEQFFGPGTRLTVL.

This clone was counted only a few times. CDR3 sequence: CASSRRGYEQYF. CDR3 bases: TGTGCCAGCAGCCGAAGGGGCTACGAGCAGTACTTC. The chain combines TRBV12-3 or TRBV12-4 with TRBJ2-7, with D perhaps TRBD1 (5 bases). The length of the CDR3 is 12 residues. V lost 6 bases, J lost 3 bases, and 9 bases lay in between.

The chain employs TRBV4-2 and TRBJ1-1, with D perhaps matching TRBD1 (6 bases). V lost 3 bases, J lost 1 base, and 9 bases lay in between. The CDR3 is 14 residues long. Per germline, CDR1 LGHNA and CDR2 YNFKEQ. CDR3 in DNA: TGTGCCAGCAGCCACCTGGACAGGAACACTGAAGCTTTCTTT. This encodes CASSHLDRNTEAFF.

The V call is TRBV18, the J call TRBJ2-7; TRBD1 might be the D (6 bases). Per the germline V gene, CDR1 is KGHSH and CDR2 is LQKENI. The CDR3 sequence is 15 residues long. V dropped 4 bases and J dropped 4 bases, with 17 bases sitting between them. CDR3 nucleotide sequence: TGTGCCAGCTCACTGGTGGGACACGCTGGGTACGAGCAGTACTTC. Translation: CASSLVGHAGYEQYF.